This T cell receptor (beta chain) was obtained from a study of shared clonotypes between healthy human individuals. The CDR3 is 14 residues long. Profiling relied on immunoSEQ multiplex PCR, and the TCRdb table lists in-frame clones only, not all of them. This table has about a million clones, approximately 80% appearing once. Sample: memory CD4+ T cells from PBMCs. Subset described: CD45RA-negative fraction. The chain recombines TRBV21-1 with TRBJ1-5. TRBV21-1 is a pseudogene. The TCR originated in a man aged 18 to 30 in good health. Some clones in this sample may be carry-over from other donors' samples. Here the CDR3 reads CASSPRASNQPQHF. The CDR3 coding sequence is TGTGCCAGCAGCCCCCGGGCCTCCAATCAGCCCCAGCATTTT.